This T cell receptor beta chain comes out of a study of monozygotic twins with inflammatory bowel disease. The study, taken as a whole, reports: With inverse Simpson as the measure, TCRbeta diversity was lower in IBD patients than in healthy co-twins. Sharing of clonotypes with others was lower in IBD patients than in healthy twins, and this was especially so with disease activity. The existence of one strong signal or clonotype linked to IBD lacked support.

This CDR3 comprises 16 residues. CDR1 is SGHRS and CDR2 is YFSETQ in the germline V gene. With regard to this clonotype: What it recognizes is unknown.

Nested amplification of TCRalpha and TCRbeta cDNA involved two PCRs of around 16 and 10 cycles. For each CDR3 protein, TCRdb gives one entry from its re-call of the 5' RACE reads, without DNA. The specimen's table records about 380,000 distinct CDR3 sequences. The chain recombines TRBV5-1 with TRBJ2-7; the TCRdb D gene call, TRBD1, has no DNA to confirm it. The receptor was derived from a human donor with ulcerative colitis or Crohn's disease, or a healthy co-twin of an affected twin (not recorded which). The sequencing sample was made of blood. Here the CDR3 reads CASSFGTGLLSYEQYF.